This T cell receptor beta chain is drawn from a study of T-cell reconstitution after alpha-beta-depleted transplantation in children. The table lists this clonotype with many counts. Its antigen is as yet unknown. Researchers prepared the TCRbeta library using unique molecular identifiers, the study reports. TCRdb independently ran MiXCR on the PCR reads; one entry per CDR3 protein. Of hundreds of thousands of distinct CDR3 sequences in the sample, approximately 10% were seen once. Notes on the study in general: A year had passed since transplant, and T-cell counts and diversity by then came mostly from newly produced T cells. At day 60, the high TCRbeta diversity found in some patients originated from recipient T cells and thymic progenitors that had survived. It was reported that alpha-beta T cells came from several hundred expanded graft clones (about two months after transplant).

The receptor's source is a child less than two years old with acute myeloid leukemia, due to receive a stem cell transplant. The sequences come from PBMCs, collected before TCRalphabeta/CD19-depleted stem cell transplant.

The CDR3 is CALVGGVWDEQFF. CDR3 DNA: TGTGCCTTAGTCGGCGGTGTCTGGGATGAGCAGTTCTTC. This chain connects TRBV30 to TRBJ2-1; D gene ambiguous. Trimming took off 7 bases at V and 8 bases at J, with 18 bases between the two ends. Germline loops: CDR1 GTSNPN, CDR2 SVGIG (reference sequence). The CDR3 loop spans 13 amino acids.